This T cell receptor (beta chain) was sequenced for a study of blood T cells in healthy people across ages. Study-wide findings and caveats: What prevented conclusive comparison of naive and antigen-experienced cells was that PBMCs were unsorted. Age advanced and TCR beta diversity per million T cells fell, roughly linearly.

This clonotype has a handful of counts. As yet, its antigen is unknown. Sample-barcoded 5' priming and a J-beta primer mix drove a second PCR of roughly 6 to 12 cycles. TCRdb analysed the 5' RACE reads with MiXCR anew, one entry per CDR3 protein. The repertoire includes some 710,000 distinct CDR3 sequences, roughly 46% of them detected once, and around 18% sits in the top ten. The sample comprised blood. This clonotype was sampled from an elderly man in good health.

CDR3 amino acids: CASSLLRNTDTQYF. CDR3 sequence (DNA): TGTGCCAGCAGCTTACTGCGAAACACAGATACGCAGTATTTT. V gene TRBV7-8 combines with J gene TRBJ2-3; D remains unclear. The CDR3 contains 14 residues. The V and J ends lost 2 bases and 2 bases respectively, with 8 bases between them. CDR1 is SGHVS and CDR2 is FQNEAQ in the germline V gene.